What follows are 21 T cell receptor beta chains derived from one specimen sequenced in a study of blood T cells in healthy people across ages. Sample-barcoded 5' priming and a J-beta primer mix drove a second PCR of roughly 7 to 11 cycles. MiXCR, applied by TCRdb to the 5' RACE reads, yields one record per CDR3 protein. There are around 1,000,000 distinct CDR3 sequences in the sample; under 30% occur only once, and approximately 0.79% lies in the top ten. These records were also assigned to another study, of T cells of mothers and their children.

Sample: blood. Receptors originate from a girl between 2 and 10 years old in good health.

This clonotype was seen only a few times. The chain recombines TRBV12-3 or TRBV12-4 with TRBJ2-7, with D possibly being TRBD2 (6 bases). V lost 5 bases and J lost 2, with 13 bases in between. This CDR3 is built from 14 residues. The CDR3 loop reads CASSTSRGAYEQYF. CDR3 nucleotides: TGTGCCAGCAGTACCTCGCGGGGCGCCTACGAGCAGTACTTC.

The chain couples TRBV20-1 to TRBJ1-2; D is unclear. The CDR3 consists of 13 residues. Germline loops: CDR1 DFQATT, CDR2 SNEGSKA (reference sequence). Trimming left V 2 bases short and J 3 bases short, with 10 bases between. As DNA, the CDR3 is TGCAGTGCTAGACCCAAGGGTGACTATGGCTACACCTTC. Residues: CSARPKGDYGYTF.

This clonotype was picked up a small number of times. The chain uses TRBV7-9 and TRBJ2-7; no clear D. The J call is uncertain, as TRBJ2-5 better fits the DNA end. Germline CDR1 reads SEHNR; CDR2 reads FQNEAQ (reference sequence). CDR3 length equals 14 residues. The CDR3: CASSLASQLETQYF. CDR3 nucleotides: TGTGCCAGCAGCTTAGCCAGTCAGTTGGAGACCCAGTACTTC.

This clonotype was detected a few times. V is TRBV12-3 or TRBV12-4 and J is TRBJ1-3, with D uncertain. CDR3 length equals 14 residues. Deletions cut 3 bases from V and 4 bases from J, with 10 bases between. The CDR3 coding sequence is TGTGCCAGCAGTTTCTCCCCTCTAGGAAACACCATATATTTT. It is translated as CASSFSPLGNTIYF.

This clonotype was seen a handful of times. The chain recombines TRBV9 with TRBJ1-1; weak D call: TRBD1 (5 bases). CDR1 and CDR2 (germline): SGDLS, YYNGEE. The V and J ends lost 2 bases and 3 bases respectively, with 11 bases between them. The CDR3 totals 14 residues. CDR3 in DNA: TGTGCCAGCAGCGTTCGAGACAGCTACACTGAAGCTTTCTTT. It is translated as CASSVRDSYTEAFF.

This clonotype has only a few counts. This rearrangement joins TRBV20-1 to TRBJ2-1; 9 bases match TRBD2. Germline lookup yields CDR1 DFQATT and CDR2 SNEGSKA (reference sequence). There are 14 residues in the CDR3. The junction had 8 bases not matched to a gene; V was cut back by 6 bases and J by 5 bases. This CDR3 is CSAGASGADNEQFF. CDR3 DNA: TGCAGTGCCGGGGCTAGCGGGGCTGACAATGAGCAGTTCTTC.

CDR3 loop: CSAPGTTEETQYF. The CDR3 DNA is TGCAGTGCGCCTGGGACTACCGAAGAGACCCAGTACTTC. V and J are TRBV20-1 and TRBJ2-7; 7 bases align to TRBD2. The J call could be wrong; TRBJ2-5 is a better fit for the DNA end. This CDR3 has 13 residues. Looked up from germline, CDR1 is DFQATT and CDR2 is SNEGSKA (reference sequence).

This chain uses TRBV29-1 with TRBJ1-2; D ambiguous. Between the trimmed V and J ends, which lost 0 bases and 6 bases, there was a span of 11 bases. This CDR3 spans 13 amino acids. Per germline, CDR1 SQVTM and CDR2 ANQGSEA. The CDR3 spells CSVEDSDRNGYTF. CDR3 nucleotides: TGCAGCGTTGAAGACTCCGACCGTAATGGCTACACCTTC.

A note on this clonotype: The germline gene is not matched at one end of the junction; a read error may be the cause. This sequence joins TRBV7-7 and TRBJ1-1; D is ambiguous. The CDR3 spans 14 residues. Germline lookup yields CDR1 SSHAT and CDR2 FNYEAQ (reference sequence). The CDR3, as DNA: TGTGCTAGCAGGCGGGTGGTCATGAACACTGAAGCTTTCTTT. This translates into CASRRVVMNTEAFF.

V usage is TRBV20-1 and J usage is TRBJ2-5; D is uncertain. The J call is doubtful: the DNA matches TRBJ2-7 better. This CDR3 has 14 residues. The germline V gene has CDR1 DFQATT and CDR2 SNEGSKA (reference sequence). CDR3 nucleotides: TGCAGTGCTGTAGGTGGCGGTGGGATCTACGAGCAGTACTTC. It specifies CSAVGGGGIYEQYF.

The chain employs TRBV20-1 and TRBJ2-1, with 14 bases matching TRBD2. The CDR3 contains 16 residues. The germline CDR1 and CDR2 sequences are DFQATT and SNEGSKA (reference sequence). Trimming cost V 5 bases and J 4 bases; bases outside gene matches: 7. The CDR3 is CSADRGLAGAYNEQFF. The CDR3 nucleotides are TGCAGTGCTGACCGGGGACTAGCGGGAGCGTACAATGAGCAGTTCTTC.

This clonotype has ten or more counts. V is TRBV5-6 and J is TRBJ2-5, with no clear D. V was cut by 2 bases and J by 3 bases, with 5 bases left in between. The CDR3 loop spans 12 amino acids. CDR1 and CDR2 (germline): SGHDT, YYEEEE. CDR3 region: CASSFTEETQYF. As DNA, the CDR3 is TGTGCCAGCAGCTTTACAGAAGAGACCCAGTACTTC.

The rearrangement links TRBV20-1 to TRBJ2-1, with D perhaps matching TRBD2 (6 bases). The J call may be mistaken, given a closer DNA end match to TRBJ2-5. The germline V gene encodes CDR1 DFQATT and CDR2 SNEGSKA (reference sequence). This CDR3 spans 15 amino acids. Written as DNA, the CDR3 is TGCAGTGCGGAGAGAGCCACGGAGGGAGGAGAAACCCAGTACTTC. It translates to CSAERATEGGETQYF.

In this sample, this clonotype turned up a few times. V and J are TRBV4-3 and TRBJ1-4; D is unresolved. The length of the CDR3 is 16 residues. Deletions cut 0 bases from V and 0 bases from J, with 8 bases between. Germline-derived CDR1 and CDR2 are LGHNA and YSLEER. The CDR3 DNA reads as TGCGCCAGCAGCCAAGATCGGGGAACAACTAATGAAAAACTGTTTTTT. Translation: CASSQDRGTTNEKLFF.

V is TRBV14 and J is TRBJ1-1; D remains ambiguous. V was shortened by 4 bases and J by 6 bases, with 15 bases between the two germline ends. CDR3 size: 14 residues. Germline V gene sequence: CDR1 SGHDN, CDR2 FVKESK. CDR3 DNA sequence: TGTGCCAGCAGCCGACTACTAAGCGGGGCTGAAGCTTTCTTT. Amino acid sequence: CASSRLLSGAEAFF.

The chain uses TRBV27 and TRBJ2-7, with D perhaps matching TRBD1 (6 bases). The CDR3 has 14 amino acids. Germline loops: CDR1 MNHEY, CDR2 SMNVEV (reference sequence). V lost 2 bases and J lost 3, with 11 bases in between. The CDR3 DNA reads TGTGCCAGCAGTTTAGGGCAGGACAGCTACGAGCAGTACTTC. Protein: CASSLGQDSYEQYF.

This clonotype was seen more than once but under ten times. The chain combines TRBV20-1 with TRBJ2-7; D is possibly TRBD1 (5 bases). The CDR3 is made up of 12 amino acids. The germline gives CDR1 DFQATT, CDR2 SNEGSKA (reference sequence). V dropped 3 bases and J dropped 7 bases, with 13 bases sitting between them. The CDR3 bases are TGCAGTGCTAGTGTAGGGGTGGCGGAGCAGTACTTC. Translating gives CSASVGVAEQYF.

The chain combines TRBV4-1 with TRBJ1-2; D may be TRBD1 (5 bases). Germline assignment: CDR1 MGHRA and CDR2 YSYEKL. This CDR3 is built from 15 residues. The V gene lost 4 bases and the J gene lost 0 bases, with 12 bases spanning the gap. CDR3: CASSPWATANYGYTF. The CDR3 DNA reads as TGCGCCAGCAGCCCGTGGGCGACAGCTAACTATGGCTACACCTTC.

The CDR3: CASSDGTRPEKLFF. The CDR3 nucleotides are TGTGCCAGCAGCGACGGGACTCGACCTGAAAAACTGTTTTTT. The genes are TRBV9 and TRBJ1-4; a weak D match, TRBD1 (5 bases). The CDR3 consists of 14 residues. The V gene lost 3 bases and the J gene lost 7 bases, with 13 bases spanning the gap. Germline CDR1 and CDR2: SGDLS and YYNGEE.

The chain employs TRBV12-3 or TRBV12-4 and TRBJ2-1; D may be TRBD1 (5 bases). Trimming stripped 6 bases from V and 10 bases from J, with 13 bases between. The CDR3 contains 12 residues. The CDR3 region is CASSWTDREQFF. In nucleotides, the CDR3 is TGTGCCAGCAGCTGGACCGACAGAGAGCAGTTCTTC.

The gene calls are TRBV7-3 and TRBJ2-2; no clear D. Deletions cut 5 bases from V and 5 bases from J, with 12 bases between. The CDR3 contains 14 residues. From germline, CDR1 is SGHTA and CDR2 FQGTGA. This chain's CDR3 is CASSANSGTGELFF. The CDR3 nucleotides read TGTGCCAGCAGCGCCAATAGTGGAACCGGGGAGCTGTTTTTT.